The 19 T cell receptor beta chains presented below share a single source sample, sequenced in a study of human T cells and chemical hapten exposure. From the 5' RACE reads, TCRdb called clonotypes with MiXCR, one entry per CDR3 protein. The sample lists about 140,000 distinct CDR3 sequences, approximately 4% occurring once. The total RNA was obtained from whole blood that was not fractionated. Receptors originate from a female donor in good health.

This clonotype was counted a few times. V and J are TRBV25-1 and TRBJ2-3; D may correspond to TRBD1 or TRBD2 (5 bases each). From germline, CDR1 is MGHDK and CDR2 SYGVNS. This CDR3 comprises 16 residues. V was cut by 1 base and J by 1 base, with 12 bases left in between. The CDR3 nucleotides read TGTGCCAGCAGTGAATTGGGGCCCGGGGGCACAGATACGCAGTATTTT. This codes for CASSELGPGGTDTQYF.

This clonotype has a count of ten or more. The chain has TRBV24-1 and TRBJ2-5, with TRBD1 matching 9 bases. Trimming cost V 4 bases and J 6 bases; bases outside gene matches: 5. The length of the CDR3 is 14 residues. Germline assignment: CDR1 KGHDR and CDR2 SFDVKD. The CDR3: CATSETGGGKTQYF. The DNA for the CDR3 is TGTGCCACCAGTGAAACAGGGGGCGGGAAGACCCAGTACTTC.

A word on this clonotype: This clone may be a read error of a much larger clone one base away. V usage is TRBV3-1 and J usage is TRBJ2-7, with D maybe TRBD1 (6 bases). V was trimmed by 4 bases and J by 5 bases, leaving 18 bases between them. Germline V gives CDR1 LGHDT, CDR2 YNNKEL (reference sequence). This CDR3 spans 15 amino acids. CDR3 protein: CASSPFDRLADEQYF. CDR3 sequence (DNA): TGTGCCAGCAGCCCCTTCGACAGGCTAGCCGACGAGCAGTACTTC.

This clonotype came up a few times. The CDR3 DNA reads TGTGCCAGCAGCTCCCCAGGTCTGGGGGCCACTGAAGCTTTCTTT. This gives the protein CASSSPGLGATEAFF. This rearrangement joins TRBV7-9 to TRBJ1-1; possible D gene TRBD1, 6 bases. V lost 4 bases to trimming and J lost 4 bases, with 16 bases between them. Germline V gene data show CDR1 as SEHNR and CDR2 as FQNEAQ (reference sequence). The CDR3 has 15 residues.

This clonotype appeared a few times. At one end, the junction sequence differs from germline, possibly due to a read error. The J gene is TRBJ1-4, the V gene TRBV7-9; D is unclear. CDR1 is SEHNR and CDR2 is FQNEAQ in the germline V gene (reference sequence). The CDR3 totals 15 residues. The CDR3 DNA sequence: TGTGCCAGCAGCTTAGGGACGGACTATAATGACAAACTGTTTTTT. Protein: CASSLGTDYNDKLFF.

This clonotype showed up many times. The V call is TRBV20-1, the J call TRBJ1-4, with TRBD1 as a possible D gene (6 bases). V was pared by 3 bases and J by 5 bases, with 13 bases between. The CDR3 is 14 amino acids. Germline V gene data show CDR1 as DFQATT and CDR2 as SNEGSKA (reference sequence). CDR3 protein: CSARIGGPNEKLFF. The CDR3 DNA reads TGCAGTGCTAGGATCGGGGGCCCAAATGAAAAACTGTTTTTT.

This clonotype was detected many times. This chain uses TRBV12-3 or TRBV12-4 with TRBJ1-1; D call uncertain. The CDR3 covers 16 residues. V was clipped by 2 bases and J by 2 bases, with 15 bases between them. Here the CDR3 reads CASSLSGLSVNTEAFF. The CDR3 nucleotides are TGTGCCAGCAGTTTAAGTGGGTTGAGCGTTAACACTGAAGCTTTCTTT.

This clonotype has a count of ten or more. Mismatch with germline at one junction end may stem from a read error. Here the CDR3 reads CASSSGPGDRSGF. The CDR3 region has the DNA TGTGCCAGCAGCTCCGGGCCGGGGGATCGGAGTGGCTTC. The chain carries TRBV5-5 and TRBJ2-7, with D perhaps matching TRBD2 (6 bases). The V gene's germline CDR1 is SGHKS and CDR2 YYEKEE (reference sequence). The CDR3 has 13 amino acids.

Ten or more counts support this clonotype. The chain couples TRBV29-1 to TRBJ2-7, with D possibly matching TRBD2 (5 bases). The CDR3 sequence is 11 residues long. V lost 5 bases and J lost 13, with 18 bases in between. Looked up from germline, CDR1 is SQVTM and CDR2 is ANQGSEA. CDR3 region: CSVLAGAGSYF. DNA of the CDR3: TGCAGCGTTCTCGCGGGTGCTGGTTCCTACTTC.

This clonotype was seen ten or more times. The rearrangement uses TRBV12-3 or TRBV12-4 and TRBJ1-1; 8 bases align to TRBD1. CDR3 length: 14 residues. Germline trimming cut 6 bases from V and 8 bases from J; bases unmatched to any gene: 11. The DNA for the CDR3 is TGTGCCAGCAGGCCCCCGGGACAGGTGAGGGAAGCTTTCTTT. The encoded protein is CASRPPGQVREAFF.

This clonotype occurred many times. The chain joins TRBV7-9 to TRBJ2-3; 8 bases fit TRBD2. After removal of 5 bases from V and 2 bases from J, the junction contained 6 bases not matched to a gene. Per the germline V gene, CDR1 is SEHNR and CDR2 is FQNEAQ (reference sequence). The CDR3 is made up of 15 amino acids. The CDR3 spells CASSRSGGLTDTQYF. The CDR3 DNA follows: TGTGCCAGCAGCCGCAGCGGGGGACTCACAGATACGCAGTATTTT.

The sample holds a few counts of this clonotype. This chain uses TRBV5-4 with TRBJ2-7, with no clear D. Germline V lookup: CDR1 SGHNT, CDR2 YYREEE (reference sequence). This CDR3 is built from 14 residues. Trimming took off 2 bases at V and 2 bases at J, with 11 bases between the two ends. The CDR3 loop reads CASSFGTGPYEQYF. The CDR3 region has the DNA TGTGCCAGCAGCTTCGGAACCGGGCCCTACGAGCAGTACTTC.

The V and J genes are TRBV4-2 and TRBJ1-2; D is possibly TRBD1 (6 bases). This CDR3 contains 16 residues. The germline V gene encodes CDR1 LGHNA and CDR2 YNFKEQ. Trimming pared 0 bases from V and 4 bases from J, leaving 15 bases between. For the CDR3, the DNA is TGTGCCAGCAGCCAAGATATCGGGGGGGCCCTCTATGGCTACACCTTC. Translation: CASSQDIGGALYGYTF.

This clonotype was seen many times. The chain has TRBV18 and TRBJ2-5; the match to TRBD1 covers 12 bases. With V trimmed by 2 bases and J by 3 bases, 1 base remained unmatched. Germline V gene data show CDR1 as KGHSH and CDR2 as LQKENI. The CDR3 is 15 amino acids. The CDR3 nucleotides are TGTGCCAGCTCACCAGGGACAGGGGGCGAAGAGACCCAGTACTTC. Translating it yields CASSPGTGGEETQYF.

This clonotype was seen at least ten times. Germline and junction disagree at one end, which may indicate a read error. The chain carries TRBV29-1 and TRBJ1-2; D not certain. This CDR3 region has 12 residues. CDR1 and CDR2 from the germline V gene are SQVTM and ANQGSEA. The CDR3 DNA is TGCACGCACGCCACAACCGGACCCGCGCCCGTCTTC. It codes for CTHATTGPAPVF.

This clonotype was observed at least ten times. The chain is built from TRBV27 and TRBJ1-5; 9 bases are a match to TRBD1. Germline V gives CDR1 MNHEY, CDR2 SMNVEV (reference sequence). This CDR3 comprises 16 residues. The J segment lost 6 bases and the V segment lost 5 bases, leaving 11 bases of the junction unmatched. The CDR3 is CASSRNSGQGSQPQHF. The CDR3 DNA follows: TGTGCCAGCAGTCGAAACTCAGGACAGGGGAGTCAGCCCCAGCATTTT.

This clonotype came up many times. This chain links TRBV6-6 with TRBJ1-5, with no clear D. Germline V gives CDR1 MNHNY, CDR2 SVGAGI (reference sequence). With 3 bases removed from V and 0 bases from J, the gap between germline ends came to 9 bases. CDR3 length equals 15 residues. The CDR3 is CASSYGSNSNQPQHF. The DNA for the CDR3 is TGTGCCAGCAGTTATGGGTCCAATAGCAATCAGCCCCAGCATTTT.

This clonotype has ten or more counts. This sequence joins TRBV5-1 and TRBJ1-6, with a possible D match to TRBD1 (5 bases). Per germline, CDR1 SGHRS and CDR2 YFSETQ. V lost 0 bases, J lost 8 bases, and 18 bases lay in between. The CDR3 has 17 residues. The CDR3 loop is CASSLVGPPSEDSPLHF. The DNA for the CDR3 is TGCGCCAGCAGCTTGGTGGGGCCTCCCTCGGAGGATTCACCCCTCCACTTT.

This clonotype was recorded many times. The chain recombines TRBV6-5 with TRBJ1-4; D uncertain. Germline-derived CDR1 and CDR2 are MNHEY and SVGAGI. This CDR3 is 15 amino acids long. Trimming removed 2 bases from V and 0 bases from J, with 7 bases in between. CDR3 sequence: CASSYRRATNEKLFF. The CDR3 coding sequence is TGTGCCAGCAGTTACCGAAGGGCAACTAATGAAAAACTGTTTTTT.